This record covers a single T cell receptor beta chain. The target antigen is unknown. The second PCR ran roughly 6 to 11 cycles with a sample-barcoded 5' primer and J-beta primers. MiXCR was run by TCRdb on the 5' RACE reads, yielding one entry per CDR3 protein. The repertoire includes approximately 360,000 distinct CDR3 sequences, about 52% of them detected once, and around 53% sits in the top ten. The data originate from a study of blood T cells in healthy people across ages. Across the whole study: When template switching was applied, about one barcoded beta molecule was captured per two T cells. Notes on the study in general: Diversity figures derived from one million T cells were judged to underestimate the true value. The study found more naive CD4+ cells and higher diversity in long-lived than aged donors.

Per germline, CDR1 SQVTM and CDR2 ANQGSEA. V lost 8 bases and J 13 bases, leaving 15 bases between the germline ends. CDR3 size: 10 residues. The sequencing sample was made of blood. This TCR was sampled from a man aged 55 to 70 in good health. V is TRBV29-1 and J is TRBJ2-4; weak D call: TRBD2 (6 bases). The CDR3 region is CSSGDRTQYF. In DNA, the CDR3 is TGCAGCTCGGGGGATCGAACCCAGTACTTC.